Sequencing of this T cell receptor (beta chain) was carried out in a study of shared clonotypes between healthy human individuals. Trimming removed 5 bases at V and 7 bases at J, with 20 bases between. The length of the CDR3 is 14 residues. Looked up from germline, CDR1 is SQVTM and CDR2 is ANQGSEA. Comments on this clone: Its antigen is currently unknown.

TCRdb keeps only in-frame clones here, not all; method: immunoSEQ multiplex PCR. The sample shows approximately 650,000 clones, around 95% of them seen only once. CD45RO-negative CD8 cells positively selected for CCR7 made up the naive population, which excluded terminally differentiated effector memory CD45RA+ cells. The study drew all its donors from Caucasian adults living in Nashville, Tennessee. Study findings and constraints: Shared across a few donors were around 5% of the naive CD4 clonotypes. It was the non-shared clonotypes that had lower generation probabilities than clonotypes shared by all four donors. Relative to memory subsets, naive subsets generally showed larger estimated richness.

The specimen sequenced was naive CD8+ T cells sorted from blood. V usage is TRBV29-1 and J usage is TRBJ1-2; D remains unclear. The sequence derives from a woman aged 25-40 years in good health. This chain's CDR3 is CSVSNTHNFGGYTF. The CDR3 DNA sequence: TGCAGCGTTTCAAATACCCATAATTTCGGTGGCTACACCTTC. The full variable domain, its missing parts supplied by reference TRBV29-1 and TRBJ1-2, is SAVISQKPSRDICQRGTSLTIQCQVDSQVTMMFWYRQQPGQSLTLIATANQGSEATYESGFVIDKFPISRPNLTFSTLTVSNMSPEDSSIYLCSVSNTHNFGGYTFGSGTRLTVV.